These 30 T cell receptor beta chains were sequenced from one sample in a study of Ad26.COV2.S vaccination and SARS-CoV-2 variants. As for treatment: about 20 received Ad26.COV2.S at low or high dose, single or two shots; about 5 received placebo; per-sample allocation not given. Vaccine and placebo recipients were sampled on day 63 after the first injection. Data came from immunoSEQ multiplex PCR; TCRdb stores just in-frame clones and leaves some out. The table lists around 300,000 clones, about 85% of them singletons. This specimen consisted of peripheral blood, obtained in a trial of Ad26.COV2.S vaccine versus placebo. All receptors derive from a person between 18 and 65 years old who received the Ad26.COV2.S COVID-19 vaccine or a placebo.

V and J are TRBV7-2 and TRBJ2-2; D is unresolved. This CDR3 has 14 amino acids. With 4 bases removed from V and 4 bases from J, the gap between germline ends came to 10 bases. CDR1 is SGHTA, CDR2 FQGNSA, per germline. The CDR3 DNA reads as TGTGCCAGCAGCTCTACCGCCGGCACCGGGGAGCTGTTTTTT. Translated: CASSSTAGTGELFF.

The chain has TRBV21-1 and TRBJ2-6; whether TRBD1, the table's D call, matches the DNA was not checked. TRBV21-1 is a known pseudogene. The CDR3 covers 21 residues. Here the CDR3 DNA reads TGTGCCAGCAGCAACAGGACGTGGTGGAGGACAGTTTTCTCTGGGGCCAACGTCCTGACTTTC. Amino acids: CASSNRTWWRTVFSGANVLTF.

The chain combines TRBV6-5 with TRBJ1-2; D is possibly TRBD1 (5 bases). The CDR3 sequence is 15 residues long. V was trimmed by 0 bases and J by 3 bases, leaving 11 bases between them. Germline CDR1 MNHEY, CDR2 SVGAGI. The CDR3 loop reads CASSYSGGGDYGYTF. The CDR3 nucleotides read TGTGCCAGCAGTTACTCTGGGGGTGGGGACTATGGCTACACCTTC.

The chain recombines TRBV19 with TRBJ2-3; D remains ambiguous. The CDR3 contains 14 residues. Germline V CDR1 and CDR2: LNHDA, SQIVND (reference sequence). Trimming left V 5 bases short and J 0 bases short, with 9 bases between. The CDR3 sequence: CASSVRISTDTQYF. Here the CDR3 DNA reads TGTGCCAGTAGTGTCAGAATTAGCACAGATACGCAGTATTTT. The full variable domain, in which reference TRBV19 and TRBJ2-3 provide the parts outside the CDR3, is DGGITQSPKYLFRKEGQNVTLSCEQNLNHDAMYWYRQDPGQGLRLIYYSQIVNDFQKGDIAEGYSVSREKKESFPLTVTSAQKNPTAFYLCASSVRISTDTQYFGPGTRLTVL.

This clone was counted once. This chain joins TRBV6-5 and TRBJ1-2; TRBD1 is a possible D gene (5 bases). Germline assignment: CDR1 MNHEY and CDR2 SVGAGI. CDR3 length: 15 amino acids. The V gene lost 2 bases and the J gene lost 0 bases, with 10 bases spanning the gap. As DNA, the CDR3 is TGTGCCAGCAGTTACGTCGGGGGTTCTAACTATGGCTACACCTTC. This translates into CASSYVGGSNYGYTF.

This chain links TRBV30 with TRBJ1-6; tentatively, D is TRBD1 (5 bases). V was shortened by 2 bases and J by 0 bases, with 14 bases between the two germline ends. The CDR3 totals 17 residues. CDR1 and CDR2 from the germline V gene are GTSNPN and SVGIG (reference sequence). As DNA, the CDR3 is TGTGCCTGGAGTAGGGGACTCCTAAGCTCCTATAATTCACCCCTCCACTTT. Encoded protein: CAWSRGLLSSYNSPLHF.

The chain has TRBV3-1 (or the pseudogene TRBV3-2) and TRBJ1-4; maybe TRBD1 (6 bases). Trimming pared 2 bases from V and 3 bases from J, leaving 7 bases between. Germline-derived CDR1 and CDR2 are LGHDT and YNNKEL (reference sequence). This CDR3 is 14 amino acids long. The chain's CDR3 is CASSQRTANEKLFF. The DNA for the CDR3 is TGTGCCAGCAGCCAAAGGACAGCTAATGAAAAACTGTTTTTT.

The rearrangement uses TRBV7-8 and TRBJ1-2; TRBD1 aligns across 10 bases. Per germline, CDR1 SGHVS and CDR2 FQNEAQ. With V trimmed by 5 bases and J by 7 bases, 4 bases remained unmatched. This CDR3 is built from 13 residues. CDR3 in DNA: TGTGCCAGCAGCCCGGGGACAGGGGCTGGCTACACCTTC. It is translated as CASSPGTGAGYTF. Combining the CDR3 with reference TRBV7-8 and TRBJ1-2 gives the whole variable domain GAGVSQSPRYKVAKRGQDVALRCDPISGHVSLFWYQQALGQGPEFLTYFQNEAQLDKSGLPSDRFFAERPEGSVSTLKIQRTQQEDSAVYLCASSPGTGAGYTFGSGTRLTVV.

The chain uses TRBV5-1 and TRBJ2-3; D assignment may be TRBD1 or TRBD2 (5 bases each). This CDR3 is built from 15 residues. The germline V gene has CDR1 SGHRS and CDR2 YFSETQ. V lost 10 bases and J lost 1, with 19 bases in between. The CDR3 protein is CASYEGRYGTDTQYF. The CDR3 region has the DNA TGCGCCTCCTATGAGGGGCGCTATGGCACAGATACGCAGTATTTT.

This rearrangement joins TRBV28 to TRBJ1-1; D ambiguous. Per the germline V gene, CDR1 is MDHEN and CDR2 is SYDVKM. The CDR3 runs 11 residues. V lost 7 bases and J 2 bases, leaving 5 bases between the germline ends. CDR3 sequence (DNA): TGTGCCAGCACCATTAACACTGAAGCTTTCTTT. This sequence encodes CASTINTEAFF.

This sequence joins TRBV7-3 and TRBJ2-2; 13 bases fit TRBD2. This CDR3 comprises 18 residues. Per germline, CDR1 SGHTA and CDR2 FQGTGA. The V segment lost 3 bases and the J segment 5 bases; nucleotides outside the gene matches: 9. The CDR3 is CASSFTSGGLAGTGELFF. CDR3 coding DNA: TGTGCCAGCAGCTTCACAAGCGGGGGACTAGCGGGGACCGGGGAGCTGTTTTTT.

This CDR3 reads CASSERAGGPTYNEQFF. CDR3 nucleotide sequence: TGTGCCAGCAGCGAGAGAGCGGGGGGGCCAACCTACAATGAGCAGTTCTTC. The chain joins TRBV7-2 to TRBJ2-1, with TRBD2 matching 10 bases. Germline V lookup: CDR1 SGHTA, CDR2 FQGNSA. V lost 5 bases, J lost 2 bases, and 9 bases stayed unmatched. This CDR3 has 17 amino acids. The whole variable domain, remainder taken from reference TRBV7-2 and TRBJ2-1, is GAGVSQSPSNKVTEKGKDVELRCDPISGHTALYWYRQSLGQGLEFLIYFQGNSAPDKSGLPSDRFSAERTGGSVSTLTIQRTQQEDSAVYLCASSERAGGPTYNEQFFGPGTRLTVL.

The gene calls are TRBV28 and TRBJ2-7, with D perhaps TRBD2 (6 bases). V lost 10 bases, J lost 4 bases, and 20 bases lay in between. The CDR3 is made up of 14 amino acids. CDR1 is MDHEN, CDR2 SYDVKM, per germline. The DNA of the CDR3 is TGTGCCACTCAACGGTCGGGACTCATTTACGAGCAGTACTTC. As protein: CATQRSGLIYEQYF.

The chain employs TRBV10-3 and TRBJ1-1; 10 bases agree with TRBD1. This CDR3 contains 17 residues. CDR1 ENHRY and CDR2 SYGVKD come from the germline V gene. J lost 0 bases, V lost 5 bases, and 9 bases had no gene match. The CDR3 DNA sequence: TGTGCCATCAGTCCACCCCGGGACAGGGGAGTGAACACTGAAGCTTTCTTT. It encodes CAISPPRDRGVNTEAFF.

This sequence joins TRBV5-5 and TRBJ1-1; 8 bases fit TRBD1. The CDR3 runs to 16 residues. Germline values: CDR1 SGHKS, CDR2 YYEKEE (reference sequence). Losses at the gene ends were 4 bases for V and 0 bases for J; bases not matched to a gene: 8. DNA of the CDR3: TGTGCCAGCAGCATCGACAGGGGTCGCATGAACACTGAAGCTTTCTTT. This gives the protein CASSIDRGRMNTEAFF.

This chain links TRBV24-1 with TRBJ1-2, with a tentative D call TRBD1 (5 bases). V gave up 0 bases and J gave up 8 bases, with 9 bases separating them. CDR1 KGHDR and CDR2 SFDVKD come from the germline V gene. This CDR3 has 13 amino acids. The CDR3: CATSDLTGRGYTF. The CDR3 coding sequence is TGTGCCACCAGTGATTTGACGGGGCGAGGCTACACCTTC.

The chain links TRBV9 to TRBJ1-5; D unclear. CDR1 and CDR2 from the germline V gene are SGDLS and YYNGEE. This CDR3 is built from 15 residues. V lost 0 bases and J 0 bases, leaving 7 bases between the germline ends. DNA of the CDR3: TGTGCCAGCAGCGTAGGAGAGTATAGCAATCAGCCCCAGCATTTT. Protein: CASSVGEYSNQPQHF.

The CDR3 region is CASRDTGAGEQYF. CDR3 sequence (DNA): TGTGCCAGCAGAGATACAGGGGCTGGCGAGCAGTACTTC. This sequence joins TRBV6-5 and TRBJ2-7, with 7 bases lining up with TRBD1. With V trimmed by 6 bases and J by 6 bases, 8 bases remained unmatched. The germline gives CDR1 MNHEY, CDR2 SVGAGI. CDR3 size: 13 residues.

The rearrangement links TRBV19 to TRBJ2-5; D ambiguous. Trimming left V 5 bases short and J 5 bases short, with 12 bases between. CDR1 is LNHDA, CDR2 SQIVND, per germline (reference sequence). The CDR3 runs 13 residues. The CDR3 here is CASSAKGRETQYF. The CDR3 bases are TGTGCCAGTAGTGCGAAGGGCAGGGAGACCCAGTACTTC.

This chain connects TRBV7-2 to TRBJ2-2; D possibly corresponds to TRBD2 (6 bases). V gave up 5 bases and J gave up 2 bases, with 18 bases separating them. The CDR3 length is 17 residues. Germline CDR1 reads SGHTA; CDR2 reads FQGNSA. The CDR3 region is CASSPFASGLNTGELFF. The CDR3 nucleotides are TGTGCCAGCAGCCCTTTTGCAAGCGGGCTAAACACCGGGGAGCTGTTTTTT.

CDR3 amino acids: CASSLRQVGQPQHF. The DNA of the CDR3 is TGTGCCAGCAGTCTTCGACAGGTCGGCCAGCCCCAGCATTTT. The rearrangement links TRBV6-5 to TRBJ1-5, with D possibly TRBD1 on 6 matching bases. The germline gives CDR1 MNHEY, CDR2 SVGAGI. Trimming cost V 5 bases and J 7 bases, with 15 bases left between them. The CDR3 spans 14 residues.

The rearrangement uses TRBV18 and TRBJ2-2; a weak D match, TRBD2 (5 bases). Trimming pared 6 bases from V and 3 bases from J, leaving 17 bases between. The CDR3 loop spans 16 amino acids. CDR1 is KGHSH and CDR2 is LQKENI in the germline V gene. CDR3 bases: TGTGCCAGCTCTCGTTTATCGGGGTCGGACACCGGGGAGCTGTTTTTT. Its protein is CASSRLSGSDTGELFF. Supplemented by reference TRBV18 and TRBJ2-2, the full variable domain reads NAGVMQNPRHLVRRRGQEARLRCSPMKGHSHVYWYRQLPEEGLKFMVYLQKENIIDESGMPKERFSAEFPKEGPSILRIQQVVRGDSAAYFCASSRLSGSDTGELFFGEGSRLTVL.

This clone was observed a single time. The chain recombines TRBV11-3 with TRBJ2-2; D uncertain. Trimming left V 1 base short and J 0 bases short, with 9 bases between. Germline-derived CDR1 and CDR2 are SGHNT and YENEEA. CDR3 size: 16 residues. The CDR3 loop reads CASSLGGIANTGELFF. CDR3 nucleotides: TGTGCCAGCAGCTTAGGGGGAATCGCGAACACCGGGGAGCTGTTTTTT.

This clone was detected a few times. The rearrangement joins TRBV5-5 to TRBJ2-2; 8 positions match TRBD1. J gave up 6 bases and V 4 bases, and 5 bases lay outside the gene matches. The germline CDR1 and CDR2 sequences are SGHKS and YYEKEE (reference sequence). The CDR3 is 14 residues long. CDR3 amino acids: CASSPGQGPGELFF. CDR3 DNA sequence: TGTGCCAGCAGCCCAGGACAGGGTCCCGGGGAGCTGTTTTTT.

The V gene is TRBV5-8, the J gene TRBJ1-4, with 10 bases aligning to TRBD1. V shed 0 bases and J 6 bases; nucleotides not matched to a gene: 2. Germline CDR1 reads SGHTS; CDR2 reads YDEGEE. The length of the CDR3 is 15 residues. For the CDR3, the DNA is TGTGCCAGCAGCTTGGGACAGGGGGCGGATGAAAAACTGTTTTTT. Protein: CASSLGQGADEKLFF.

The V gene is TRBV18, the J gene TRBJ1-4; D is unclear. CDR1 is KGHSH, CDR2 LQKENI, per germline. The V end lost 0 bases, the J end lost 8 bases, and 16 bases lay between the germline ends. The CDR3 totals 16 residues. This CDR3 is CASSPPNRLGNEKLFF. The CDR3 nucleotides are TGTGCCAGCTCACCACCTAACCGACTTGGGAACGAAAAACTGTTTTTT.

The genes are TRBV6-5 and TRBJ1-1; D not certain. The CDR3 is 15 residues long. V was pared by 8 bases and J by 0 bases, with 16 bases between. Germline CDR1 is MNHEY and CDR2 is SVGAGI. CDR3 sequence reads: CASVEVRPVNTEAFF. Here the CDR3 DNA reads TGTGCCAGCGTCGAAGTGAGGCCTGTGAACACTGAAGCTTTCTTT.

This chain connects TRBV20-1 to TRBJ1-1; maybe TRBD1 (5 bases). The CDR3 has 11 residues. Trimming removed 7 bases from V and 1 base from J, with 7 bases in between. Germline values: CDR1 DFQATT, CDR2 SNEGSKA (reference sequence). The CDR3 loop reads CSGGGNTEAFF. CDR3 sequence (DNA): TGCAGTGGCGGGGGGAACACTGAAGCTTTCTTT.

This chain joins TRBV19 and TRBJ2-7, with TRBD2 identical over 8 bases. The length of the CDR3 is 15 residues. CDR1 and CDR2 (germline): LNHDA, SQIVND (reference sequence). V lost 5 bases and J lost 0; bases outside the gene matches: 6. In DNA, the CDR3 is TGTGCCAGTAGTTCGTCGGGGGGGAGCTCCTACGAGCAGTACTTC. It translates to CASSSSGGSSYEQYF.

As regards this clone: The same CDR3 is also encoded by other DNA sequences in this sample. V usage is TRBV14 and J usage is TRBJ2-5; no definite D call. Trimming removed 1 base at V and 5 bases at J, with 5 bases between. The germline V gene encodes CDR1 SGHDN and CDR2 FVKESK. This CDR3 contains 12 residues. The CDR3 reads CASSQVRETQYF. CDR3 nucleotides: TGTGCCAGCAGCCAAGTTCGCGAGACCCAGTACTTC.